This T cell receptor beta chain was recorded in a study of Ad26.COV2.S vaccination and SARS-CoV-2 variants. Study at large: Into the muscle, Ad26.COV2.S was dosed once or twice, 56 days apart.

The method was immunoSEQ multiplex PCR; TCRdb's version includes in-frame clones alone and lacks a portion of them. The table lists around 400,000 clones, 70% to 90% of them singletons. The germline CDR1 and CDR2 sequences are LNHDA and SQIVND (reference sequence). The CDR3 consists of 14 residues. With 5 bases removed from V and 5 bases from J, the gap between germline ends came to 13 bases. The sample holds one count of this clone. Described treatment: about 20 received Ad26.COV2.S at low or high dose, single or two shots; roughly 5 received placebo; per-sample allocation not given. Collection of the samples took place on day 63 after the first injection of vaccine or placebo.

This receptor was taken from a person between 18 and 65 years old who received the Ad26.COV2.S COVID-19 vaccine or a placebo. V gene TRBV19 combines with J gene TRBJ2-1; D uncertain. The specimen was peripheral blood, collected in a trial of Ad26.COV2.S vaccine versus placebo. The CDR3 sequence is CASSGTGSHNEQFF. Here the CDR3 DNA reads TGTGCCAGTAGTGGTACTGGGTCGCACAATGAGCAGTTCTTC. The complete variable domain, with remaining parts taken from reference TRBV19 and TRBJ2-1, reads DGGITQSPKYLFRKEGQNVTLSCEQNLNHDAMYWYRQDPGQGLRLIYYSQIVNDFQKGDIAEGYSVSREKKESFPLTVTSAQKNPTAFYLCASSGTGSHNEQFFGPGTRLTVL.